The T cell receptor beta chain described here comes from a study of cytomegalovirus exposure and HLA in healthy donors. Study-level findings and limits: For TCR beta chains, V- and J-gene trimming was later linked to a missense DCLRE1C variant.

A multiplex PCR was run with 60 Vbeta primers and 13 Jbeta primers. Using immunoSEQ multiplex PCR, the repertoire was profiled, and TCRdb retains in-frame clones only, with some absent. The table lists 95,000 to 100,000 clones, roughly 76% of them singletons, with roughly 8% in the top ten. In regard to this clone: As yet, its antigen is unknown.

This clonotype was obtained from a human donor in good health. Sequenced input: PBMCs.

The CDR3 coding sequence is TGCAGCGCCGGGGAGGGCATGAACACTGAAGCTTTCTTT. Amino acids: CSAGEGMNTEAFF. The gene calls are TRBV29-1 and TRBJ1-1; D call uncertain. V was cut by 7 bases and J by 0 bases, with 12 bases left in between. The CDR3 is made up of 13 amino acids. The germline V gene has CDR1 SQVTM and CDR2 ANQGSEA.